The clone carrying this TCR beta chain was seen just once. Its matching antigen is unknown. This sample was taken from a study of cytomegalovirus exposure and HLA in healthy donors. Whole-study results and caveats: The listing of approximately 160 TCR beta chains classed them as cytomegalovirus-associated. What was likely a sequencing artifact was a cluster of highly shared sequence variants.

The primer mix had 60 Vbeta and 13 Jbeta primers. Sequencing used immunoSEQ multiplex PCR; TCRdb keeps in-frame clones, though not all of them. The top ten clones hold roughly 7.5% of a sample with around 150,000 clones, about 75% of them seen once. The CDR3 spans 17 residues. Germline CDR1 is SGHVS and CDR2 is FQNEAQ. Trimming took off 1 base at V and 0 bases at J, with 15 bases between the two ends. Material: PBMCs. This clonotype was obtained from a male donor in good health and CMV-seropositive. The V call is TRBV7-8, the J call TRBJ1-2; tentatively, D is TRBD1 (6 bases). The CDR3 here is CASSLGRAGASNYGYTF. DNA of the CDR3: TGTGCCAGCAGCTTAGGCCGGGCAGGGGCGTCTAACTATGGCTACACCTTC. Together with reference TRBV7-8 and TRBJ1-2, the CDR3 gives the full variable domain: GAGVSQSPRYKVAKRGQDVALRCDPISGHVSLFWYQQALGQGPEFLTYFQNEAQLDKSGLPSDRFFAERPEGSVSTLKIQRTQQEDSAVYLCASSLGRAGASNYGYTFGSGTRLTVV.